The 17 T cell receptor beta chains reported below all come from one sample, sequenced in a study of Ad26.COV2.S vaccination and SARS-CoV-2 variants (dated by TCRdb to the early 2020s). Receptor amplification or capture employed the immunoSEQ multiplex PCR assay. TCRdb retrieved this table from immuneACCESS and kept in-frame rearrangements only. Not all clones are present; in checked studies, unresolved V genes account for under half, and no reason is known for the remainder. The sample table contains about 350,000 clones; only one count was recorded for around 89% of them. Jointly, the top ten make up 6.4% of the sample. Sample treatment or condition, as interpreted from the label and publication: some 19 received Ad26.COV2.S at low or high dose, single or two shots; about 5 received placebo; per-sample allocation not given. For vaccine and placebo recipients, the sequenced repertoires came from samples collected on day 63 after the first injection.

The material sequenced was peripheral blood, taken in a trial of Ad26.COV2.S vaccine versus placebo. Receptors originate from a person aged 18-60 years who received the Ad26.COV2.S COVID-19 vaccine or a placebo.

The chain is built from TRBV28 and TRBJ1-1, with 8 bases identical to TRBD1. The germline gives CDR1 MDHEN, CDR2 SYDVKM. The CDR3 runs to 13 residues. V lost 8 bases to trimming and J lost 1 base; unmatched junction nucleotides: 3. DNA of the CDR3: TGTGCCAGCTGGGACAGGTCGAACACTGAAGCTTTCTTT. Encoded protein: CASWDRSNTEAFF.

This chain connects TRBV13 to TRBJ1-3; D uncertain. Per germline, CDR1 PRHDT and CDR2 FYEKMQ (reference sequence). Between the trimmed V and J ends, which lost 5 bases and 1 base, there was a span of 9 bases. This CDR3 has 14 amino acids. CDR3 nucleotides: TGTGCCAGCAGCCGATGGGCGTCTGGAAACACCATATATTTT. Amino acid sequence: CASSRWASGNTIYF.

This clone appeared a single time. The CDR3 reads CASSSNQGGQPQHF. CDR3 coding DNA: TGTGCCAGCTCATCTAACCAGGGAGGACAGCCCCAGCATTTT. V usage is TRBV18 and J usage is TRBJ1-5; TRBD1 might be the D (5 bases). The V gene's germline CDR1 is KGHSH and CDR2 LQKENI. V gave up 5 bases and J gave up 7 bases, with 15 bases separating them. The CDR3 sequence is 14 residues long.

The V gene is TRBV7-2, the J gene TRBJ2-7; 12 bases align to TRBD2. The CDR3 loop spans 17 amino acids. The J segment lost 3 bases and the V segment lost 9 bases, leaving 15 bases of the junction unmatched. The germline gives CDR1 SGHTA, CDR2 FQGNSA. The CDR3 spells CASQPSSSGRAVYEQYF. DNA for the CDR3: TGTGCCAGTCAACCCTCTTCTAGCGGGAGGGCCGTCTACGAGCAGTACTTC.

The V call is TRBV19, the J call TRBJ1-2, with D perhaps matching TRBD1 (6 bases). The CDR3 runs 13 residues. V lost 5 bases and J lost 8, with 15 bases in between. The germline V gene encodes CDR1 LNHDA and CDR2 SQIVND (reference sequence). The CDR3 DNA reads as TGTGCCAGTAGTGGAAATCACAGGGAAGGCTACACCTTC. This gives the protein CASSGNHREGYTF.

This chain links TRBV11-3 with TRBJ2-5, with 9 bases lining up with TRBD1. The germline CDR1 and CDR2 sequences are SGHNT and YENEEA. Unmatched junction bases numbered 8, after V lost 5 bases and J lost 4 bases. The CDR3 covers 15 residues. The CDR3 DNA follows: TGTGCCAGCAGCGATACCGGGACAGGGAGAGAGACCCAGTACTTC. It codes for CASSDTGTGRETQYF.

The rearrangement joins TRBV25-1 to TRBJ2-7; weak D call: TRBD1 (6 bases). Trimming took off 1 base at V and 2 bases at J, with 12 bases between the two ends. This CDR3 has 15 amino acids. Germline lookup yields CDR1 MGHDK and CDR2 SYGVNS. This CDR3 reads CASSESGAHTYEQYF. The CDR3 DNA is TGTGCCAGCAGTGAATCAGGGGCCCACACCTACGAGCAGTACTTC.

The chain is built from TRBV5-1 and TRBJ1-1, with 9 positions matching TRBD1. This CDR3 spans 15 amino acids. With V trimmed by 2 bases and J by 6 bases, 8 bases remained unmatched. Germline values: CDR1 SGHRS, CDR2 YFSETQ. CDR3 region: CASSFQQGARAEAFF. The CDR3 bases are TGCGCCAGCAGCTTTCAACAGGGGGCCAGGGCTGAAGCTTTCTTT.

CDR3 loop: CASSVVPTGDGGAFF. In DNA, the CDR3 is TGTGCCAGCAGCGTAGTACCGACAGGGGATGGGGGAGCTTTCTTT. V gene TRBV9 combines with J gene TRBJ1-1, with 8 positions matching TRBD1. Germline V gene data show CDR1 as SGDLS and CDR2 as YYNGEE. This CDR3 has 15 amino acids. V shed 0 bases, J shed 10 bases, and the junction held 11 bases outside the gene matches.

The rearrangement uses TRBV7-2 and TRBJ2-1; D ambiguous. The V and J ends lost 1 base and 0 bases respectively, with 10 bases between them. CDR3 size: 16 residues. CDR1 is SGHTA, CDR2 FQGNSA, per germline. CDR3 residues: CASSLGPDSSYNEQFF. The CDR3 nucleotides are TGTGCCAGCAGCTTAGGGCCGGATAGCTCCTACAATGAGCAGTTCTTC.

The chain links TRBV4-3 to TRBJ2-1, with a weak D call TRBD2 (5 bases). CDR3 length: 17 amino acids. CDR1 is LGHNA, CDR2 YSLEER, per germline. Trimming removed 0 bases at V and 4 bases at J, with 16 bases between. The CDR3, as DNA: TGCGCCAGCAGCCAAGATGTAGCGAGAGAGTGGTACAATGAGCAGTTCTTC. Residues: CASSQDVAREWYNEQFF.

The chain joins TRBV5-1 to TRBJ2-1, with 12 bases that match TRBD2. This CDR3 comprises 15 residues. The V gene's germline CDR1 is SGHRS and CDR2 YFSETQ. V dropped 1 base and J dropped 7; count of bases not matched to a gene: 3. CDR3 protein: CASSLRTSGTNEQFF. In nucleotides, the CDR3 is TGCGCCAGCAGCTTGAGGACTAGCGGGACAAATGAGCAGTTCTTC.

The chain recombines TRBV27 with TRBJ2-1; tentative D call: TRBD2 (6 bases). Between the trimmed V and J ends, which lost 8 bases and 0 bases, there was a span of 20 bases. CDR3 length: 17 amino acids. The germline CDR1 and CDR2 sequences are MNHEY and SMNVEV (reference sequence). Here the CDR3 reads CASQGVGGRSSYNEQFF. For the CDR3, the DNA is TGTGCCAGCCAAGGAGTGGGAGGTAGGAGCTCCTACAATGAGCAGTTCTTC.

This clone has a single count. The chain combines TRBV7-9 with TRBJ2-7, with unresolved D. Germline V CDR1 and CDR2: SEHNR, FQNEAQ (reference sequence). The CDR3 is 12 amino acids. V was trimmed by 4 bases and J by 0 bases, leaving 4 bases between them. CDR3 DNA: TGTGCCAGCAGCTACCCCTCCTACGAGCAGTACTTC. This translates into CASSYPSYEQYF.

The chain joins TRBV7-3 to TRBJ2-4, with TRBD2 identical over 7 bases. Germline lookup yields CDR1 SGHTA and CDR2 FQGTGA. Trimming at V came to 4 bases and at J to 0 bases, leaving 0 bases not matched to a gene. The CDR3 totals 14 residues. In DNA form, the CDR3 reads TGTGCCAGCAGCTCGGGGGGAGCCAAAAACATTCAGTACTTC. This gives the protein CASSSGGAKNIQYF.

V usage is TRBV7-2 and J usage is TRBJ2-2, with 9 bases that match TRBD1. Germline CDR1 SGHTA, CDR2 FQGNSA. The trim removed 5 bases at V and 3 bases at J, leaving 4 bases unmatched. The CDR3 consists of 15 residues. The CDR3 DNA is TGTGCCAGCAGCCTTACAGGGGGCCACACCGGGGAGCTGTTTTTT. It specifies CASSLTGGHTGELFF.

The rearrangement uses TRBV19 and TRBJ1-1, with TRBD1 identical over 8 bases. Germline CDR1 LNHDA, CDR2 SQIVND (reference sequence). The CDR3 is made up of 13 amino acids. Trimming cost V 5 bases and J 4 bases; bases outside gene matches: 3. Written as DNA, the CDR3 is TGTGCCAGTAGTTTTACAGGGGGCACTGAAGCTTTCTTT. It specifies CASSFTGGTEAFF.